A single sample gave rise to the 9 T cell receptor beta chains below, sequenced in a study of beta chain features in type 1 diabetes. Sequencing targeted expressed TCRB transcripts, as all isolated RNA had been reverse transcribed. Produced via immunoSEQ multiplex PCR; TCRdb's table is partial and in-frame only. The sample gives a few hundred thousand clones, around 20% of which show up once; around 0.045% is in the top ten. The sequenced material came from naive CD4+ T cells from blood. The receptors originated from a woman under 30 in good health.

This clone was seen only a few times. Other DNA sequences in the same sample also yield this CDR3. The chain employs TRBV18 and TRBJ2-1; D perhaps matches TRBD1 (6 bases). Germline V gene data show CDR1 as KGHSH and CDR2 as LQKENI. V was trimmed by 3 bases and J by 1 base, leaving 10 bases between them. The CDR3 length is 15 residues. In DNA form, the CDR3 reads TGTGCCAGCTCACCTAACAGGGATTCCTACAATGAGCAGTTCTTC. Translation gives CASSPNRDSYNEQFF.

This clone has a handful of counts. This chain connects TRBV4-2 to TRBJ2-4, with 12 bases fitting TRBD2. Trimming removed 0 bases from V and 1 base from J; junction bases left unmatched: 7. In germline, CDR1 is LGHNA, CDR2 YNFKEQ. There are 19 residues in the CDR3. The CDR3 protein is CASSQEPSGGVPAKNIQYF. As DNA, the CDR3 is TGTGCCAGCAGCCAAGAACCTAGCGGGGGGGTTCCGGCCAAAAACATTCAGTACTTC.

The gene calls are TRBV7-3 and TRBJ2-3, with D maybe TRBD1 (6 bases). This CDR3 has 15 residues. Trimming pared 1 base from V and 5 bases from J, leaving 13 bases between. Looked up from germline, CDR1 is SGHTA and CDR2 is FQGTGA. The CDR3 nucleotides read TGTGCCAGCAGCTTAAGGGCAGGGGTGGGAGATACGCAGTATTTT. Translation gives CASSLRAGVGDTQYF.

The CDR3 nucleotides read TGTGCCAGCAGTCCCGGAGACGGACAGCCCTACGAGCAGTACTTC. Residues: CASSPGDGQPYEQYF. The chain links TRBV6-1 to TRBJ2-7; tentatively, D is TRBD1 (6 bases). From germline, CDR1 is MNHNS and CDR2 SASEGT. The CDR3 is made up of 15 amino acids. The V and J ends lost 5 bases and 2 bases respectively, with 16 bases between them.

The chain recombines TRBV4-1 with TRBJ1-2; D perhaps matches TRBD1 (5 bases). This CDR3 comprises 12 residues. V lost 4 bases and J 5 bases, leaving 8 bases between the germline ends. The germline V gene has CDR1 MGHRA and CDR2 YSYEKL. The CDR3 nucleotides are TGCGCCAGCAGCCTGGAGGGGTATGGCTACACCTTC. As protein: CASSLEGYGYTF.

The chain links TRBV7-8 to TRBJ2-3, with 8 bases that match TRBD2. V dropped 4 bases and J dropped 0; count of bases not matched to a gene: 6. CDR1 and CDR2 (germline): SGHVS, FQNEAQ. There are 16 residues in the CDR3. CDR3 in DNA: TGTGCCAGCAGCTCCCGGGGGGGGGAAAGCACAGATACGCAGTATTTT. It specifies CASSSRGGESTDTQYF.

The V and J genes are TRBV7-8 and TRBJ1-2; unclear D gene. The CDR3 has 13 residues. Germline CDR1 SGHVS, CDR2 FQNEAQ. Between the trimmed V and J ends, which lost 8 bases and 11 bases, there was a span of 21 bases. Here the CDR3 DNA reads TGTGCCAGCGGAAAAGATGAGGGTCGAGGATACACCTTC. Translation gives CASGKDEGRGYTF.

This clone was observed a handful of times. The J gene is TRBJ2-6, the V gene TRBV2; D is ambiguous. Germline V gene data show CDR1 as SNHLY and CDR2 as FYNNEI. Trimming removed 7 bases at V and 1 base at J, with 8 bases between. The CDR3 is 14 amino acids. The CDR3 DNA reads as TGTGCCAGCACGCAGGCATCTGGGGCCAACGTCCTGACTTTC. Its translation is CASTQASGANVLTF. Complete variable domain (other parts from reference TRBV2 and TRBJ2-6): EPEVTQTPSHQVTQMGQEVILRCVPISNHLYFYWYRQILGQKVEFLVSFYNNEISEKSEIFDDQFSVERPDGSNFTLKIRSTKLEDSAMYFCASTQASGANVLTFGAGSRLTVL.

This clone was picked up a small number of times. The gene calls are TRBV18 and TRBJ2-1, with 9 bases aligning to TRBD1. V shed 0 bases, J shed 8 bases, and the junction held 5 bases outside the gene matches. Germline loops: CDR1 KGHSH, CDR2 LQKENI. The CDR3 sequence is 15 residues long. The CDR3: CASSPPTGGNDEQFF. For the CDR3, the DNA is TGTGCCAGCTCACCACCGACAGGGGGGAACGATGAGCAGTTCTTC.